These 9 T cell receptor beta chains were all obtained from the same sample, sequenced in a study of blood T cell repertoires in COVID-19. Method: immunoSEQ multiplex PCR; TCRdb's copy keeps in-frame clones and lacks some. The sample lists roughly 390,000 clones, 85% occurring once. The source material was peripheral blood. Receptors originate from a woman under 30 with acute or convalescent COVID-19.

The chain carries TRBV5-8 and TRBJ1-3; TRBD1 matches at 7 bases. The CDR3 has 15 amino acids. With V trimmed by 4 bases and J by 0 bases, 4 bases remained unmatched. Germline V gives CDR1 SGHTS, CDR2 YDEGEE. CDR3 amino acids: CASSPGQSSGNTIYF. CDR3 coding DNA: TGTGCCAGCAGCCCGGGACAGTCCTCTGGAAACACCATATATTTT. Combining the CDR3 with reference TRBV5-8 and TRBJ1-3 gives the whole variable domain EAGVTQSPTHLIKTRGQQATLRCSPISGHTSVYWYQQALGLGLQFLLWYDEGEERNRGNFPPRFSGRQFPNYSSELNVNALELEDSALYLCASSPGQSSGNTIYFGEGSWLTVV.

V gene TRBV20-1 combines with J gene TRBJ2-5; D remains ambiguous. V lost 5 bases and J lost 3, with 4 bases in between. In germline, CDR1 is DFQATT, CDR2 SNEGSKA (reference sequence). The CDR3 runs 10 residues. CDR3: CSAEKETQYF. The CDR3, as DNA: TGCAGTGCTGAGAAAGAGACCCAGTACTTC.

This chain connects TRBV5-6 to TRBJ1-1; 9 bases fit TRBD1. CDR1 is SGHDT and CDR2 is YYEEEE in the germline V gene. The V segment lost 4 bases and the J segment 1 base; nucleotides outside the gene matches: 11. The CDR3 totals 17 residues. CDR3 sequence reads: CASSPGVGDRENTEAFF. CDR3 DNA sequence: TGTGCCAGCAGCCCCGGGGTGGGGGACAGGGAGAACACTGAAGCTTTCTTT.

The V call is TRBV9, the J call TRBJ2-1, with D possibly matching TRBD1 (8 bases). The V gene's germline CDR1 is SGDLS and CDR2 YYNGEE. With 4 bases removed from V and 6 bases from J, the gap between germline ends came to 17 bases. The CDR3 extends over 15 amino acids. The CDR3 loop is CASSLGRTGFNEQFF. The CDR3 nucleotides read TGTGCCAGCAGCCTCGGGAGGACAGGGTTCAATGAGCAGTTCTTC.

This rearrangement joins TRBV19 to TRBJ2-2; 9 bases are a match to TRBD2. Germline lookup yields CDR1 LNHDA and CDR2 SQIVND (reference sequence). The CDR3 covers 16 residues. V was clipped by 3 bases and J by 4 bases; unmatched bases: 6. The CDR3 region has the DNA TGTGCCAGTAGTATTGGGCTAGCGGGGTTCACCGGGGAGCTGTTTTTT. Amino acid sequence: CASSIGLAGFTGELFF.

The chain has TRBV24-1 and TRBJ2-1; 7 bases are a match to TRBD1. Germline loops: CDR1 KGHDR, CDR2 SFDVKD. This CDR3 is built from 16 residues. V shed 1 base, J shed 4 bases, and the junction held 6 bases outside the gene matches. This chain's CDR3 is CATSDFTQGQYNEQFF. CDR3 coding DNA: TGTGCCACCAGTGATTTTACCCAGGGACAGTACAATGAGCAGTTCTTC.

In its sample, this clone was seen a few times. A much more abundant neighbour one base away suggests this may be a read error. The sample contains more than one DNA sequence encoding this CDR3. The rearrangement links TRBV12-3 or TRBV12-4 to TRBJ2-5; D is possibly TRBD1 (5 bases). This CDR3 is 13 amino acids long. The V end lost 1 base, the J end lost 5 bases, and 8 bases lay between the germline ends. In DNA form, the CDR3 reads TGTGCCAGCAGTTTAGTGCAGGGTGAGACCCAGTACTTC. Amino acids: CASSLVQGETQYF.

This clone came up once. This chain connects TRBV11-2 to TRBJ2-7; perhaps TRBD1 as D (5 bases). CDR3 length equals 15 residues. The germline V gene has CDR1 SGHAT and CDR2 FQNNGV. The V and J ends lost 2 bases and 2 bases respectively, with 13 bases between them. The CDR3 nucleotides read TGTGCCAGCAGCTTATCCAACAGGAGAACCTACGAGCAGTACTTC. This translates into CASSLSNRRTYEQYF. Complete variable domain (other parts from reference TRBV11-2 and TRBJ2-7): EAGVAQSPRYKIIEKRQSVAFWCNPISGHATLYWYQQILGQGPKLLIQFQNNGVVDDSQLPKDRFSAERLKGVDSTLKIQPAKLEDSAVYLCASSLSNRRTYEQYFGPGTRLTVT.

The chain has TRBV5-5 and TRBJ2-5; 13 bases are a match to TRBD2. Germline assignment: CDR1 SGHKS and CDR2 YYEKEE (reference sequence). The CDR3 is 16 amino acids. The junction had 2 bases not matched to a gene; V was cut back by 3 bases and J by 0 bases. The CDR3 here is CASSYGLAGDQETQYF. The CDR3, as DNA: TGTGCCAGCAGCTACGGACTAGCGGGGGACCAAGAGACCCAGTACTTC.